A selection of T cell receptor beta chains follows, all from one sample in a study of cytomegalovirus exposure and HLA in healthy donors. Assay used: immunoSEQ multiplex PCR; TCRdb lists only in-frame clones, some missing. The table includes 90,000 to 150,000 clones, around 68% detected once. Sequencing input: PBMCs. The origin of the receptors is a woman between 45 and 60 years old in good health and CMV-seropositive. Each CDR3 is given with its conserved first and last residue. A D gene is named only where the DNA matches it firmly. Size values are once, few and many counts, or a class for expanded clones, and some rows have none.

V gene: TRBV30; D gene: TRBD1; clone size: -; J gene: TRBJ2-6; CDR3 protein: CAWGGTRTGLSSGANVLTF; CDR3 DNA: TGTGCCTGGGGGGGGACGAGGACAGGGTTAAGCTCTGGGGCCAACGTCCTGACTTTC
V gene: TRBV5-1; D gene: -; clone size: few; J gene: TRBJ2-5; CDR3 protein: CASRMRIGGPEETQYF; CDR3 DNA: TGCGCCAGCAGAATGAGAATCGGAGGGCCAGAGGAGACCCAGTACTTC
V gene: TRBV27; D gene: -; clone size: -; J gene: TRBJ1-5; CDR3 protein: CASSFGGGSNQPQHF; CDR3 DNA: TGTGCCAGCAGTTTCGGGGGTGGGAGCAATCAGCCCCAGCATTTT
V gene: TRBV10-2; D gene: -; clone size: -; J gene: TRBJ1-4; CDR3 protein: CASRVEGFATNEKLFF; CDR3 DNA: TGCGCCAGCAGAGTAGAGGGATTTGCAACTAATGAAAAACTGTTTTTT
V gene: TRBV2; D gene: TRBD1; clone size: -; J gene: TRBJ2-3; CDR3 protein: CASSEAGGTGGDTQYF; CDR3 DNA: TGTGCCAGCAGTGAAGCCGGCGGGACAGGGGGAGATACGCAGTATTTT
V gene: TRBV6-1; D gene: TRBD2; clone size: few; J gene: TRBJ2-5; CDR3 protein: CASSETGTSPQETQYF; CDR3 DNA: TGTGCCAGCAGTGAGACCGGGACTAGCCCTCAAGAGACCCAGTACTTC
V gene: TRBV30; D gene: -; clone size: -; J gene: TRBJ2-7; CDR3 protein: CAWSTRGYYSYEQYF; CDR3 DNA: TGTGCCTGGAGTACAAGGGGATATTACTCCTACGAGCAGTACTTC
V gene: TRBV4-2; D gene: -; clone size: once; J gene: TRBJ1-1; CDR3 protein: CASSSHAGELNTEAFF; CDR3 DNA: TGTGCCAGCAGCTCCCACGCAGGGGAACTGAACACTGAAGCTTTCTTT
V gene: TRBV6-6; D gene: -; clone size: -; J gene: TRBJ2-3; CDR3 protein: CASSYVRADTQYF; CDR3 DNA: TGTGCCAGCAGTTACGTCAGGGCAGATACGCAGTATTTT
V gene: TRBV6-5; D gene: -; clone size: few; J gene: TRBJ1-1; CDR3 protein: CASSYAGIDGTEAFF; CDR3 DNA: TGTGCCAGCAGTTACGCAGGGATAGATGGAACTGAAGCTTTCTTT
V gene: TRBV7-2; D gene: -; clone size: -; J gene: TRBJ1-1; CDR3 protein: CASSADSMDTEAFF; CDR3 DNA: TGTGCCAGCAGCGCCGACTCGATGGACACTGAAGCTTTCTTT
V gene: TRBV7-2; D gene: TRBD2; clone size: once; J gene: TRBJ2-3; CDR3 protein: CASSSLGGGSDTQYF; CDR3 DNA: TGTGCCAGCAGCTCCCTGGGCGGGGGATCAGATACGCAGTATTTT
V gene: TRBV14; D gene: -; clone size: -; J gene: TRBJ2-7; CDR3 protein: CASSQSPPRGTYEQYF; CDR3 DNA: TGTGCCAGCAGCCAAAGCCCCCCCCGGGGAACCTACGAGCAGTACTTC
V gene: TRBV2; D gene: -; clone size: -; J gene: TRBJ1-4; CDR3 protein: CASSPLTVVNEKLFF; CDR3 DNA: TGTGCCAGCAGTCCACTGACAGTAGTGAATGAAAAACTGTTTTTT
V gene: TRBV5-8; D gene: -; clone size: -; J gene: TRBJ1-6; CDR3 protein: CASSFLGSSYNSPLHF; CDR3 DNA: TGTGCCAGCAGCTTCCTCGGGAGCTCCTATAATTCACCCCTCCACTTT